This TCR beta chain was sequenced for a study of regulatory T cells in long-lasting Graves disease. Study-wide context: Newly diagnosed Graves' patients had under 3 months of antithyroid drugs. Study-wide points: Persistent patients shared 2,741 public clonotypes among themselves. Newly diagnosed patients shared fewer, at roughly 900. It was in persistent disease that TRBV28, TRBJ1-2 and TRBJ2-5 were favored.

Worth noting for this clonotype: The antigen remains undetermined.

Time point of the sample: newly diagnosed GD, antithyroid drugs for less than 3 months. Preparation of the TCR library used RNA extracted from PBMCs. Approximately 9 milliliters of peripheral blood went into EDTA tubes. To make TCR beta libraries, researchers used iRepertoire HTBI primers and Arm-PCR of CDR3 regions. TCRdb processed the multiplex PCR reads anew with MiXCR; each CDR3 protein has one entry. The sample has fewer than 350,000 distinct CDR3 sequences, 18% seen once. The V segment lost 10 bases and the J segment 2 bases; nucleotides outside the gene matches: 3. CDR3 length equals 13 residues. Germline loops: CDR1 MNHNS, CDR2 SASEGT.

The chain has TRBV6-1 and TRBJ2-1; 9 bases map to TRBD2. This TCR came from a female donor with Graves disease. Sequenced material: peripheral blood mononuclear cells (PBMCs), taken at new diagnosis, from a patient treated with antithyroid drugs. The CDR3, as DNA: TGTGCCAACCTAGCGGGACCCTACAATGAGCAGTTCTTC. Protein: CANLAGPYNEQFF.